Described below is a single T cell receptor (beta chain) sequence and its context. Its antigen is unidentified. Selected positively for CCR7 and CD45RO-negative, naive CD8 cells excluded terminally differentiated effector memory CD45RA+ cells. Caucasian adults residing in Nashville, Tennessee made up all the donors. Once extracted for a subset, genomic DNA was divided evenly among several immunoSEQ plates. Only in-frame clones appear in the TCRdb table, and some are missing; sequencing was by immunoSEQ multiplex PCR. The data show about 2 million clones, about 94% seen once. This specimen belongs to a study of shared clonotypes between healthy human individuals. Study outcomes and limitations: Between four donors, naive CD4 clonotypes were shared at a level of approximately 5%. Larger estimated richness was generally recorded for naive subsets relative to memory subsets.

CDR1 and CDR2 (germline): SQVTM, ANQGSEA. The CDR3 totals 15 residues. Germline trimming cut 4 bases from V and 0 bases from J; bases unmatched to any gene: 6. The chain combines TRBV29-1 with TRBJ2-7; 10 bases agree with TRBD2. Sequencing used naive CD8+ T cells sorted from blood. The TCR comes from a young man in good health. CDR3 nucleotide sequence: TGCAGCGTTGGGGCTAGCGGGAGAACCTCCTACGAGCAGTACTTC. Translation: CSVGASGRTSYEQYF.